Sequencing of this T cell receptor beta chain was carried out in a study of T cell responses to AZD1222 COVID-19 vaccine. Study-wide findings and caveats: Seropositive AZD1222 recipients at baseline numbered only five or six. Without day 14 samples, only post-peak T cell repertoires were studied. Reportedly, close to half of spike-specific TCRs are directed against unmutated variant regions.

Generated by immunoSEQ multiplex PCR, the TCRdb table keeps only in-frame clones and is missing some. The sample comprises around 110,000 clones, roughly 92% of which are singletons, and 1.6% rests with the top ten. CDR3 length equals 15 residues. V shed 4 bases, J shed 2 bases, and the junction held 6 bases outside the gene matches. Germline CDR1 SGHDN, CDR2 FVKESK. With regard to this clone: Its target is unknown.

The V call is TRBV14, the J call TRBJ2-3, with TRBD2 identical over 7 bases. The sequence came from an adult who received the AZD1222 COVID-19 vaccine. The sample here was peripheral blood, taken 28 days after the second AZD1222 dose. The CDR3 region has the DNA TGTGCCAGCAGCCTAGCGGGCAGATTCACAGATACGCAGTATTTT. Encoded protein: CASSLAGRFTDTQYF.